These T cell receptor beta chains were read from a single sample in a study of shared clonotypes between healthy human individuals. The method was immunoSEQ multiplex PCR; TCRdb's version includes in-frame clones alone and lacks a portion of them. Here the sample spans 2 million to 2.5 million clones, about 95% being singletons. Material: naive CD8+ T cells sorted from blood. The receptors originated from a man younger than 30 in good health. Each CDR3 is given with its conserved first and last residue. Each record gives: V gene, clone size, J gene, D gene, CDR3 length, CDR3 DNA, CDR3 protein. The D gene is left open where the match is weak. Not all rows give a size; the values are once, few, many and, for expanded clones, a class.

V gene: TRBV27
clone size: -
J gene: TRBJ1-2
D gene: TRBD1
CDR3 length: 13
CDR3 DNA: TGTGCCAGCACCCCTACAGGGGGAGGAGGCTACACCTTC
CDR3 protein: CASTPTGGGGYTF

V gene: TRBV29-1
clone size: -
J gene: TRBJ1-4
D gene: -
CDR3 length: 13
CDR3 DNA: TGCAGCGTTGGTGAAGGCCTGAGCGAAAAACTGTTTTTT
CDR3 protein: CSVGEGLSEKLFF

V gene: TRBV30
clone size: -
J gene: TRBJ2-1
D gene: -
CDR3 length: 15
CDR3 DNA: TGTGCCTGGAGCCCCCTGGGCCAGCGCTACAATGAGCAGTTCTTC
CDR3 protein: CAWSPLGQRYNEQFF

V gene: TRBV4-2
clone size: -
J gene: TRBJ1-5
D gene: -
CDR3 length: 15
CDR3 DNA: TGTGCCAGCAGCCAGCGACTCGTTAGCAATCAGCCCCAGCATTTT
CDR3 protein: CASSQRLVSNQPQHF

V gene: TRBV7-9
clone size: few
J gene: TRBJ2-7
D gene: TRBD1
CDR3 length: 12
CDR3 DNA: TGTGCCAGCAGCCCAGGGGGCTACGAGCAGTACTTC
CDR3 protein: CASSPGGYEQYF

V gene: TRBV7-3
clone size: -
J gene: TRBJ1-2
D gene: TRBD1
CDR3 length: 15
CDR3 DNA: TGTGCCAGCAGCTCCCAGGGGGCGGACGACTATGGCTACACCTTC
CDR3 protein: CASSSQGADDYGYTF

V gene: TRBV6-4
clone size: once
J gene: TRBJ2-1
D gene: TRBD2
CDR3 length: 16
CDR3 DNA: TGTGCCAGCAGTGACGACGGGGAGGGCCCGTACAATGAGCAGTTCTTC
CDR3 protein: CASSDDGEGPYNEQFF

V gene: TRBV27
clone size: -
J gene: TRBJ1-2
D gene: TRBD1
CDR3 length: 15
CDR3 DNA: TGTGCCAGCAGTCCCCTAGGAGGGACAGACTATGGCTACACCTTC
CDR3 protein: CASSPLGGTDYGYTF

V gene: TRBV19
clone size: -
J gene: TRBJ2-2
D gene: -
CDR3 length: 16
CDR3 DNA: TGTGCCAGTAGTAGCCGGGACACCCTACCTCCCGGGGAGCTGTTTTTT
CDR3 protein: CASSSRDTLPPGELFF

V gene: TRBV6-6
clone size: -
J gene: TRBJ2-7
D gene: -
CDR3 length: 14
CDR3 DNA: TGTGCCAGCAGCCTAGCAGTCGGGGAATACGAGCAGTACTTC
CDR3 protein: CASSLAVGEYEQYF

V gene: TRBV13
clone size: -
J gene: TRBJ2-7
D gene: TRBD1
CDR3 length: 12
CDR3 DNA: TGTGCCAGCAGCCCGACAGGGGGCGAGCAGTACTTC
CDR3 protein: CASSPTGGEQYF

V gene: TRBV27
clone size: -
J gene: TRBJ1-5
D gene: -
CDR3 length: 14
CDR3 DNA: TGTGCCAGCAGTTTAATGGGGGCTAATCAGCCCCAGCATTTT
CDR3 protein: CASSLMGANQPQHF

V gene: TRBV6-5
clone size: -
J gene: TRBJ1-2
D gene: -
CDR3 length: 15
CDR3 DNA: TGTGCCAGCAGTTACTCGGAGGGGCTTAACTATGGCTACACCTTC
CDR3 protein: CASSYSEGLNYGYTF

V gene: TRBV6-6
clone size: -
J gene: TRBJ2-7
D gene: TRBD1
CDR3 length: 15
CDR3 DNA: TGTGCCAGCAGTTCCTTGACAGGGGGCCCCCACGAGCAGTACTTC
CDR3 protein: CASSSLTGGPHEQYF

V gene: TRBV6-1
clone size: -
J gene: TRBJ2-6
D gene: TRBD1
CDR3 length: 19
CDR3 DNA: TGTGCCAGCAGTGAAGCGATCTGGCAGGGGGCGCCTGGGGCCAACGTCCTGACTTTC
CDR3 protein: CASSEAIWQGAPGANVLTF

V gene: TRBV4-1
clone size: once
J gene: TRBJ1-1
D gene: TRBD1
CDR3 length: 12
CDR3 DNA: TGCGCCAGCAGCCTCCCGACAGGGGGTACTTTCTTT
CDR3 protein: CASSLPTGGTFF

V gene: TRBV2
clone size: -
J gene: TRBJ1-2
D gene: TRBD1
CDR3 length: 14
CDR3 DNA: TGTGCCAGCAGTGAGGGACAGGGGATGGATGGCTACACCTTC
CDR3 protein: CASSEGQGMDGYTF

V gene: TRBV5-5
clone size: -
J gene: TRBJ2-7
D gene: -
CDR3 length: 13
CDR3 DNA: TGTGCCAGCAGCCCATCGTGGGGATTCGAGCAGTACTTC
CDR3 protein: CASSPSWGFEQYF

V gene: TRBV5-4
clone size: -
J gene: TRBJ1-2
D gene: -
CDR3 length: 17
CDR3 DNA: TGTGCCAGCAGCTTGGTAGGGGGGCCCTTAACTAACTATGGCTACACCTTC
CDR3 protein: CASSLVGGPLTNYGYTF

V gene: TRBV21-1
clone size: -
J gene: TRBJ2-7
D gene: -
CDR3 length: 16
CDR3 DNA: TGTGCCAGCAGCCCCTTTCCCTTGGACAGGGATTACGAGCAGTACTTC
CDR3 protein: CASSPFPLDRDYEQYF

V gene: TRBV5-4
clone size: -
J gene: TRBJ2-1
D gene: -
CDR3 length: 16
CDR3 DNA: TGTGCCAGCAGCCCTCTCGACGGGGCCCCCCACAATGAGCAGTTCTTC
CDR3 protein: CASSPLDGAPHNEQFF

V gene: TRBV9
clone size: -
J gene: TRBJ2-2
D gene: -
CDR3 length: 15
CDR3 DNA: TGTGCCAGCAGCGCCGGCCAAGTTAACACCGGGGAGCTGTTTTTT
CDR3 protein: CASSAGQVNTGELFF

V gene: TRBV19
clone size: -
J gene: TRBJ1-3
D gene: -
CDR3 length: 14
CDR3 DNA: TGTGCCAGTAGAGGGGGAAACTCTGGAAACACCATATATTTT
CDR3 protein: CASRGGNSGNTIYF

V gene: TRBV13
clone size: -
J gene: TRBJ1-2
D gene: -
CDR3 length: 14
CDR3 DNA: TGTGCCAGCAGCTCTAAGAAACCTAACTATGGCTACACCTTC
CDR3 protein: CASSSKKPNYGYTF

V gene: TRBV5-4
clone size: -
J gene: TRBJ1-4
D gene: -
CDR3 length: 14
CDR3 DNA: TGTGCCAGCAGTCTCCCGGGGACGGGGGAAAAACTGTTTTTT
CDR3 protein: CASSLPGTGEKLFF

V gene: TRBV19
clone size: few
J gene: TRBJ2-4
D gene: -
CDR3 length: 12
CDR3 DNA: TGTGCCACCGAATCGGACGGGAACATTCAGTACTTC
CDR3 protein: CATESDGNIQYF

V gene: TRBV2
clone size: -
J gene: TRBJ2-3
D gene: TRBD2
CDR3 length: 21
CDR3 DNA: TGTGCCAGCAGTGACCCATCGGACTCACCTCTCAGCGGGGGCAACACAGATACGCAGTATTTT
CDR3 protein: CASSDPSDSPLSGGNTDTQYF

V gene: TRBV19
clone size: -
J gene: TRBJ2-7
D gene: -
CDR3 length: 14
CDR3 DNA: TGTGCCAGTAGTACAGGGCGGTTCTCCTACGAGCAGTACTTC
CDR3 protein: CASSTGRFSYEQYF

V gene: TRBV13
clone size: -
J gene: TRBJ2-5
D gene: TRBD2
CDR3 length: 16
CDR3 DNA: TGTGCCAGCAGCTTAAGTGTGCGGGAGGTCCAAGAGACCCAGTACTTC
CDR3 protein: CASSLSVREVQETQYF

V gene: TRBV18
clone size: -
J gene: TRBJ1-5
D gene: TRBD1
CDR3 length: 14
CDR3 DNA: TGTGCCAGCTCACCACGACAGGGGGATCAGCCCCAGCATTTT
CDR3 protein: CASSPRQGDQPQHF

V gene: TRBV6-6
clone size: -
J gene: TRBJ2-7
D gene: -
CDR3 length: 16
CDR3 DNA: TGTGCCAGCAGCCCCCTTGGAGGGCCGGGGCCGGGTGAGCAGTACTTC
CDR3 protein: CASSPLGGPGPGEQYF

V gene: TRBV6-6
clone size: -
J gene: TRBJ1-5
D gene: -
CDR3 length: 14
CDR3 DNA: TGTGCCAGCAGTTACTTTGGGGGTGTACAGCCCCAGCATTTT
CDR3 protein: CASSYFGGVQPQHF

V gene: TRBV7-9
clone size: -
J gene: TRBJ2-2
D gene: -
CDR3 length: 15
CDR3 DNA: TGTGCCAGCAGCTCTCACTCGGACTCCACCGGGGAGCTGTTTTTT
CDR3 protein: CASSSHSDSTGELFF

V gene: TRBV7-7
clone size: -
J gene: TRBJ2-1
D gene: TRBD1
CDR3 length: 15
CDR3 DNA: TGTGCTAGCAGCGCCGACAGGGGGCCCTACAATGAGCAGTTCTTC
CDR3 protein: CASSADRGPYNEQFF

V gene: TRBV27
clone size: -
J gene: TRBJ1-1
D gene: TRBD1
CDR3 length: 15
CDR3 DNA: TGTGCCAGCAGTTCCAGGGGGTCAGGGAACACTGAAGCTTTCTTT
CDR3 protein: CASSSRGSGNTEAFF

V gene: TRBV15
clone size: -
J gene: TRBJ1-5
D gene: TRBD1
CDR3 length: 15
CDR3 DNA: TGTGCCACCAGCGATGGACAGGGATCAAATCAGCCCCAGCATTTT
CDR3 protein: CATSDGQGSNQPQHF

V gene: TRBV19
clone size: -
J gene: TRBJ2-7
D gene: TRBD1
CDR3 length: 16
CDR3 DNA: TGTGCCAGTAGTACGAAACAGGGGACCCACTCCTACGAGCAGTACTTC
CDR3 protein: CASSTKQGTHSYEQYF